These T cell receptor beta chains were read from a single sample in a study of CD8 T cells in Susac syndrome. From the immunoSEQ multiplex PCR reads, TCRdb called clonotypes with MiXCR, one entry per CDR3 protein. Found here are approximately 190,000 distinct CDR3 sequences, approximately 96% of them singletons; the top ten hold 0.098%. Specimen: CD4+ T cells from PBMCs. The receptors here all came from a human donor with Susac syndrome. The CDR3 runs from the conserved cysteine through the conserved F or W. A D gene is named only where the DNA matches it firmly. A clone size is listed for some rows: how often the clone was seen (once, few, many), or a class if it is expanded.

clone_size,j_call,cdr3_length,d_call,v_call,cdr3_aa,cdr3_nt
few,TRBJ1-1,13,TRBD1,TRBV30,CAWGGQMNTEAFF,TGTGCCTGGGGGGGACAGATGAACACTGAAGCTTTCTTT
NA,TRBJ2-3,16,NA,TRBV29-1,CSVEKSPDQSTDTQYF,TGCAGCGTTGAAAAGTCGCCAGATCAAAGCACAGATACGCAGTATTTT
NA,TRBJ2-5,14,TRBD1,TRBV5-4,CASMGQGIQETQYF,TGTGCCAGTATGGGACAGGGGATTCAAGAGACCCAGTACTTC
NA,TRBJ2-3,13,NA,TRBV20-1,CSARAGGRDTQYF,TGCAGTGCTAGAGCGGGGGGCAGAGATACGCAGTATTTT
NA,TRBJ2-3,16,TRBD1,TRBV20-1,CSATRLTQGASDTQYF,TGCAGTGCTACGAGGCTCACGCAGGGGGCCTCAGATACGCAGTATTTT
NA,TRBJ2-5,11,NA,TRBV6-5,CASRELETQYF,TGTGCCAGCAGAGAGCTCGAGACCCAGTACTTC
NA,TRBJ2-7,15,NA,TRBV6-6,CASSTTGRIGYEQYF,TGTGCCAGCAGTACCACAGGGAGGATCGGCTACGAGCAGTACTTC
NA,TRBJ2-1,15,TRBD2,TRBV29-1,CSVFRVRGGGNEQFF,TGCAGCGTTTTCCGGGTCCGGGGGGGAGGCAATGAGCAGTTCTTC
NA,TRBJ2-5,14,TRBD1,TRBV18,CASSQRDRGETQYF,TGTGCCAGCTCACAACGAGACAGGGGAGAGACCCAGTACTTC
NA,TRBJ2-7,14,TRBD1,TRBV5-4,CASSSGQGRDEQYF,TGTGCCAGCAGCTCGGGACAGGGGAGGGACGAGCAGTACTTC
NA,TRBJ2-5,13,NA,TRBV18,CASSWGAGETQYF,TGTGCCAGCTCATGGGGAGCCGGGGAGACCCAGTACTTC
NA,TRBJ1-1,15,NA,TRBV19,CASKRFSGADTEAFF,TGTGCCAGTAAACGTTTTTCTGGGGCCGACACTGAAGCTTTCTTT
NA,TRBJ2-3,14,NA,TRBV9,CASMLGAGADTQYF,TGTGCCAGCATGTTAGGAGCTGGGGCGGATACGCAGTATTTT
NA,TRBJ1-2,14,NA,TRBV14,CASSQDLGDYGYTF,TGTGCCAGCAGCCAAGATTTGGGAGACTATGGCTACACCTTC
NA,TRBJ2-2,13,NA,TRBV19,CASSANKAGELFF,TGTGCCAGTAGTGCCAATAAAGCCGGGGAGCTGTTTTTT
NA,TRBJ1-2,14,NA,TRBV5-6,CASSLTTSHYGYTF,TGTGCCAGCAGCTTGACTACATCCCATTATGGCTACACCTTC
NA,TRBJ1-4,14,TRBD1,TRBV5-1,CASSTGDSNEKLFF,TGCGCCAGCAGCACCGGGGACAGCAATGAAAAACTGTTTTTT
NA,TRBJ2-2,15,NA,TRBV29-1,CSVGYRATNTGELFF,TGCAGCGTTGGGTACAGGGCTACGAACACCGGGGAGCTGTTTTTT
NA,TRBJ2-1,13,NA,TRBV7-3,CASSLEPQAWQFF,TGTGCCAGCAGCTTAGAGCCCCAAGCGTGGCAGTTCTTC
NA,TRBJ1-3,14,NA,TRBV5-1,CASSQGQHGNTIYF,TGCGCCAGCAGCCAAGGACAGCACGGAAACACCATATATTTT
NA,TRBJ1-5,15,NA,TRBV20-1,CSARDPGRGDQPQHF,TGCAGTGCTAGAGACCCGGGGAGGGGCGATCAGCCCCAGCATTTT
NA,TRBJ2-2,16,TRBD1,TRBV6-2/TRBV6-3,CASSLRDRVFAGELFF,TGTGCCAGCAGTCTCCGGGACAGGGTGTTTGCCGGGGAGCTGTTTTTT
NA,TRBJ2-7,13,NA,TRBV27,CASSFEGSYEQYF,TGTGCCAGCAGTTTTGAGGGGTCCTACGAGCAGTACTTC
once,TRBJ1-2,15,NA,TRBV12-3/TRBV12-4,CASTLRQALNYGYTF,TGTGCCAGCACCTTGAGACAGGCGCTTAACTATGGCTACACCTTC
NA,TRBJ2-1,13,NA,TRBV29-1,CSARKVEANEQFF,TGCAGCGCCCGGAAAGTGGAGGCGAATGAGCAGTTCTTC
once,TRBJ2-3,12,NA,TRBV27,CASSFMGDTQYF,TGTGCCAGCAGTTTCATGGGGGATACGCAGTATTTT
NA,TRBJ2-1,15,NA,TRBV6-2/TRBV6-3,CASSPLTGLDNEQFF,TGTGCCAGCAGTCCTCTTACCGGACTGGACAATGAGCAGTTCTTC
NA,TRBJ1-5,16,NA,TRBV5-6,CASSLGRMNSNQPQHF,TGTGCCAGCAGCTTGGGGAGAATGAATAGCAATCAGCCCCAGCATTTT
NA,TRBJ2-5,12,NA,TRBV20-1,CSARVLAETQYF,TGCAGTGCTAGAGTTCTAGCGGAGACCCAGTACTTC
once,TRBJ2-6,15,NA,TRBV20-1,CSARDKTAGANVLTF,TGCAGTGCTCGAGACAAGACGGCTGGGGCCAACGTCCTGACTTTC
NA,TRBJ2-3,15,NA,TRBV29-1,CSVVFSDRPTDTQYF,TGCAGCGTTGTCTTTTCCGACAGGCCCACAGATACGCAGTATTTT
NA,TRBJ1-5,13,NA,TRBV6-1,CASSSGVNQPQHF,TGTGCCAGCAGTTCAGGGGTCAATCAGCCCCAGCATTTT
once,TRBJ2-5,13,NA,TRBV20-1,CSARVSSQETQYF,TGCAGTGCTAGAGTTTCTAGCCAAGAGACCCAGTACTTC
once,TRBJ1-2,14,NA,TRBV4-2,CASSQPGQVSGYTF,TGTGCCAGCAGCCAACCGGGACAAGTATCTGGCTACACCTTC
NA,TRBJ1-1,12,NA,TRBV25-1,CASSEWEGEAFF,TGTGCCAGCAGTGAATGGGAGGGTGAAGCTTTCTTT
once,TRBJ1-1,15,NA,TRBV28,CASSLEPGRWTEAFF,TGTGCCAGCAGTTTAGAACCAGGCCGGTGGACTGAAGCTTTCTTT
NA,TRBJ2-1,12,NA,TRBV6-1,CASTRTPNEQFF,TGTGCCAGCACTAGGACCCCCAATGAGCAGTTCTTC
NA,TRBJ2-5,12,NA,TRBV25-1,CASATSGETQYF,TGTGCCAGCGCGACCTCCGGGGAGACCCAGTACTTC
NA,TRBJ1-3,15,NA,TRBV30,CAWSDPGPTGNTIYF,TGTGCCTGGAGTGACCCGGGACCGACTGGAAACACCATATATTTT
NA,TRBJ2-7,15,NA,TRBV9,CASSVGGAWSYEQYF,TGTGCCAGCAGCGTAGGGGGGGCCTGGTCCTACGAGCAGTACTTC